This TCR beta chain is from a study of T-cell memory formation after mild COVID-19. As for the study in general: Clusters were largely donor specific.

The germline V gene encodes CDR1 SGHAT and CDR2 FQNNGV. V gave up 4 bases and J gave up 2 bases, with 15 bases separating them. This CDR3 region has 15 residues. Points from the study as a whole: Some clones that responded turned up in pre-infection memory, which suggests that cross-reactive memory joined in.

From 5'RACE with constant-segment primers came TCR alpha and TCR beta cDNA libraries that carried sample barcodes and UMIs. TCRdb analysed the 5' RACE reads with MiXCR anew, one entry per CDR3 protein. The profile shows 250,000 to 350,000 distinct CDR3 sequences, roughly 15% of them singletons. Only a few counts were recorded for this clonotype. Antigen specificity is unknown. Sequenced sample: PBMCs or a T cell subset sorted from them (not recorded which). This TCR came from a man between 18 and 35 years old who had mild COVID-19 (a few samples of this study predate the infection). Cell type and time point are not known. This rearrangement joins TRBV11-2 to TRBJ2-7, with unresolved D. CDR3 in DNA: TGTGCCAGCAGCTCGCCCCTCACACTTCCCTACGAGCAGTACTTC. Its translation: CASSSPLTLPYEQYF.